The rows below give T cell receptor beta chains drawn from one sample of a study of cytomegalovirus exposure and HLA in healthy donors. The method was immunoSEQ multiplex PCR; TCRdb's version includes in-frame clones alone and lacks a portion of them. The table lists 90,000 to 150,000 clones, 85% of them singletons, with around 1.9% in the top ten. The sequenced material came from PBMCs. Every receptor here comes from a woman in her twenties or thirties in good health and CMV-seronegative. Both conserved end residues are part of each CDR3. The D gene is left open where the match is weak. Only some rows state a clone size, as once, few, many or a class for expanded clones.

J | D | V | size | CDR3 | DNA
TRBJ2-3 | TRBD2 | TRBV19 | NA | CASSIGGGEADTQYF | TGTGCCAGTAGTATTGGCGGGGGGGAGGCAGATACGCAGTATTTT
TRBJ2-7 | NA | TRBV6-1 | NA | CASSDDTVDLQEQYF | TGTGCCAGCAGTGATGACACCGTCGACCTACAGGAGCAGTACTTC
TRBJ2-7 | NA | TRBV6-5 | NA | CASSLQGSYEQYF | TGTGCCAGCAGTTTACAGGGTTCCTACGAGCAGTACTTC
TRBJ2-3 | TRBD1 | TRBV7-9 | NA | CASSHSSGQGFNTDTQYF | TGTGCCAGCAGCCATTCCTCAGGACAGGGGTTCAACACAGATACGCAGTATTTT
TRBJ2-5 | TRBD2 | TRBV5-1 | NA | CASSVGLAGVETQYF | TGCGCCAGCAGCGTCGGACTAGCGGGGGTTGAGACCCAGTACTTC
TRBJ2-1 | TRBD1 | TRBV5-1 | NA | CASSVGTVSYNEQFF | TGCGCCAGCAGCGTGGGGACAGTCTCCTACAATGAGCAGTTCTTC
TRBJ2-1 | NA | TRBV9 | NA | CASSASATGNEQFF | TGTGCCAGCAGCGCGTCTGCAACGGGTAATGAGCAGTTCTTC
TRBJ2-7 | TRBD1 | TRBV4-1 | once | CASSQVQGAYEQYF | TGCGCCAGCAGCCAAGTACAGGGGGCCTACGAGCAGTACTTC
TRBJ2-1 | TRBD2 | TRBV9 | NA | CASSVVPPSGGLSEQFF | TGTGCCAGCAGCGTAGTCCCCCCTAGCGGGGGGCTTAGTGAGCAGTTCTTC
TRBJ1-1 | NA | TRBV7-2 | NA | CASSSQRGQGNTEAFF | TGTGCCAGCAGCTCCCAGCGGGGGCAGGGTAACACTGAAGCTTTCTTT
TRBJ2-2 | TRBD2 | TRBV6-6 | once | CASSHSGGDAGELFF | TGTGCCAGCAGTCATAGCGGGGGGGACGCCGGGGAGCTGTTTTTT
TRBJ1-2 | TRBD1 | TRBV5-1 | NA | CASSLGGQGYGYTF | TGCGCCAGCAGCTTGGGGGGACAGGGCTATGGCTACACCTTC
TRBJ2-3 | TRBD2 | TRBV15 | NA | CATSNLFGGGARADTQYF | TGTGCCACCAGCAACCTCTTTGGCGGGGGGGCCAGGGCAGATACGCAGTATTTT
TRBJ1-4 | TRBD1 | TRBV23-1 | once | CASSQTGTGGTNEKLFF | TGCGCCAGCAGTCAGACCGGGACAGGGGGCACTAATGAAAAACTGTTTTTT
TRBJ2-2 | TRBD2 | TRBV14 | NA | CASSRLAGGTGELFF | TGTGCCAGCAGTCGACTAGCGGGGGGCACCGGGGAGCTGTTTTTT
TRBJ2-5 | TRBD2 | TRBV6-1 | NA | CASSVMAGVPKTQYF | TGTGCCAGCAGTGTCATGGCGGGGGTTCCCAAGACCCAGTACTTC
TRBJ1-5 | NA | TRBV6-5 | NA | CASSPPGGNQPQHF | TGTGCCAGCAGCCCCCCCGGGGGCAATCAGCCCCAGCATTTT
TRBJ1-2 | TRBD1 | TRBV5-1 | NA | CASSPGTDFYGYTF | TGCGCCAGCAGCCCCGGGACAGATTTCTATGGCTACACCTTC
TRBJ1-6 | TRBD1 | TRBV9 | NA | CASSGTGTGLNSPLHF | TGTGCCAGCAGCGGGACCGGGACAGGGTTAAATTCACCCCTCCACTTT
TRBJ2-1 | NA | TRBV19 | NA | CASSMGRTRGNEQFF | TGTGCCAGTAGTATGGGGAGGACCCGGGGGAATGAGCAGTTCTTC
TRBJ2-2 | TRBD1 | TRBV9 | NA | CASSPQGAFLNTGELFF | TGTGCCAGCAGCCCCCAGGGGGCCTTTCTCAACACCGGGGAGCTGTTTTTT
TRBJ2-1 | TRBD2 | TRBV4-2 | NA | CASSHPGTIGNEQFF | TGTGCCAGCAGCCACCCCGGGACTATAGGGAATGAGCAGTTCTTC
TRBJ2-7 | TRBD2 | TRBV5-1 | NA | CASSPGRTSGGYDEQYF | TGCGCCAGCAGCCCGGGGAGGACTAGCGGGGGGTATGACGAGCAGTACTTC
TRBJ1-1 | NA | TRBV27 | few | CASSLLSLGRVAEAFF | TGTGCCAGCAGTTTATTATCCCTGGGGAGGGTCGCTGAAGCTTTCTTT
TRBJ2-4 | NA | TRBV10-1 | NA | CAYRTDKNIQYF | TGCGCCTACCGGACAGACAAAAACATTCAGTACTTC
TRBJ2-5 | NA | TRBV5-1 | NA | CASSRDLKETQYF | TGCGCCAGCAGCCGGGACTTAAAAGAGACCCAGTACTTC
TRBJ2-7 | TRBD1 | TRBV30 | NA | CAWVQGNEQYF | TGTGCCTGGGTACAGGGGAACGAGCAGTACTTC
TRBJ1-2 | NA | TRBV6-5 | NA | CASSYTRQYGYTF | TGTGCCAGCAGTTACACCCGACAGTATGGCTACACCTTC
TRBJ1-3 | NA | TRBV5-1 | NA | CASSPQGATGNTIYF | TGCGCCAGCAGCCCTCAGGGTGCGACTGGAAACACCATATATTTT
TRBJ1-3 | TRBD1 | TRBV7-2 | NA | CASSLETGGINTIYF | TGTGCCAGCAGCTTAGAGACAGGGGGTATAAACACCATATATTTT
TRBJ1-2 | TRBD1 | TRBV7-9 | NA | CASSLYRGGRSGYTF | TGTGCCAGCAGCTTATACAGGGGCGGTAGATCTGGCTACACCTTC
TRBJ2-5 | TRBD2 | TRBV6-5 | once | CASRPAGGLEETQYF | TGTGCCAGCAGGCCCGCGGGGGGCCTTGAAGAGACCCAGTACTTC
TRBJ1-2 | TRBD1 | TRBV14 | NA | CASSAGQNYGYTF | TGTGCCAGCAGCGCGGGACAGAACTATGGCTACACCTTC
TRBJ2-6 | TRBD1 | TRBV10-3 | NA | CAIRSGDRGRGSGANVLTF | TGTGCCATCAGAAGCGGGGACAGGGGGCGCGGCTCTGGGGCCAACGTCCTGACTTTC
TRBJ2-5 | NA | TRBV7-3 | NA | CASSSDRGLGETQYF | TGTGCCAGCAGCTCTGATAGGGGGTTGGGAGAGACCCAGTACTTC
TRBJ2-5 | TRBD2 | TRBV7-3 | NA | CASSPSGGTETQYF | TGTGCCAGCAGCCCTAGCGGGGGGACGGAGACCCAGTACTTC
TRBJ2-5 | NA | TRBV7-9 | NA | CASSLLGGETQYF | TGTGCCAGCAGCTTGCTTGGCGGGGAGACCCAGTACTTC
TRBJ1-1 | NA | TRBV5-1 | few | CASSPEGLNTEAFF | TGCGCCAGCAGCCCCGAGGGATTGAACACTGAAGCTTTCTTT
TRBJ1-3 | NA | TRBV9 | NA | CASSVGLLSGNTIYF | TGTGCCAGCAGCGTAGGACTGCTCTCTGGAAACACCATATATTTT
TRBJ2-1 | NA | TRBV10-3 | NA | CATLSDNEQFF | TGTGCCACCCTTAGCGACAATGAGCAGTTCTTC
TRBJ2-1 | TRBD1 | TRBV19 | NA | CASSIDGQGAYNEQFF | TGTGCCAGTAGTATAGATGGACAGGGGGCCTACAATGAGCAGTTCTTC
TRBJ2-7 | TRBD1 | TRBV10-3 | NA | CAIGKTGESYEQYF | TGTGCCATCGGAAAGACAGGGGAGTCCTACGAGCAGTACTTC
TRBJ1-2 | NA | TRBV9 | NA | CASSASGGVGYTF | TGTGCCAGCAGCGCTAGCGGGGGGGTCGGCTACACCTTC
TRBJ1-4 | NA | TRBV7-2 | NA | CASSLTFGEKLFF | TGTGCCAGCAGCTTAACTTTCGGGGAAAAACTGTTTTTT
TRBJ2-7 | TRBD2 | TRBV5-5 | NA | CASSGRLAGAVYEQYF | TGTGCCAGCAGCGGGCGACTAGCGGGGGCCGTCTACGAGCAGTACTTC
TRBJ1-2 | NA | TRBV6-5 | few | CASSSTSQYGYTF | TGTGCCAGCAGTTCGACATCCCAATATGGCTACACCTTC
TRBJ1-5 | NA | TRBV7-2 | NA | CASSLGRLSNQPQHF | TGTGCCAGCAGCTTAGGTCGACTTAGCAATCAGCCCCAGCATTTT